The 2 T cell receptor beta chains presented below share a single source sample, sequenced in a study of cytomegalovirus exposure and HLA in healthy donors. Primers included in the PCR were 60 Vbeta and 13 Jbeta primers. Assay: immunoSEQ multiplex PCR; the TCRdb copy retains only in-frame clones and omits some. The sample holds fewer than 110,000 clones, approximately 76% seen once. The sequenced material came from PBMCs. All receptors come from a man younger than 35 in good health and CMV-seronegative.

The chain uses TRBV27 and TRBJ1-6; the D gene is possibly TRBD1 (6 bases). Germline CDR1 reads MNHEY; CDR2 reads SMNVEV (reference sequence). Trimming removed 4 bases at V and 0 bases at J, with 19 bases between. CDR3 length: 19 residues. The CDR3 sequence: CASSYTGLPLSSYNSPLHF. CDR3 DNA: TGTGCCAGCAGTTACACAGGGCTCCCCTTGAGCTCCTATAATTCACCCCTCCACTTT.

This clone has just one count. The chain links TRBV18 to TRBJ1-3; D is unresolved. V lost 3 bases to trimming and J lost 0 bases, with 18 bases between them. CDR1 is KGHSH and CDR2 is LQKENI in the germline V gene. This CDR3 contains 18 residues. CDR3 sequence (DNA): TGTGCCAGCTCACCTCTGGGCTTTACAGCAGTCTCTGGAAACACCATATATTTT. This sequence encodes CASSPLGFTAVSGNTIYF.